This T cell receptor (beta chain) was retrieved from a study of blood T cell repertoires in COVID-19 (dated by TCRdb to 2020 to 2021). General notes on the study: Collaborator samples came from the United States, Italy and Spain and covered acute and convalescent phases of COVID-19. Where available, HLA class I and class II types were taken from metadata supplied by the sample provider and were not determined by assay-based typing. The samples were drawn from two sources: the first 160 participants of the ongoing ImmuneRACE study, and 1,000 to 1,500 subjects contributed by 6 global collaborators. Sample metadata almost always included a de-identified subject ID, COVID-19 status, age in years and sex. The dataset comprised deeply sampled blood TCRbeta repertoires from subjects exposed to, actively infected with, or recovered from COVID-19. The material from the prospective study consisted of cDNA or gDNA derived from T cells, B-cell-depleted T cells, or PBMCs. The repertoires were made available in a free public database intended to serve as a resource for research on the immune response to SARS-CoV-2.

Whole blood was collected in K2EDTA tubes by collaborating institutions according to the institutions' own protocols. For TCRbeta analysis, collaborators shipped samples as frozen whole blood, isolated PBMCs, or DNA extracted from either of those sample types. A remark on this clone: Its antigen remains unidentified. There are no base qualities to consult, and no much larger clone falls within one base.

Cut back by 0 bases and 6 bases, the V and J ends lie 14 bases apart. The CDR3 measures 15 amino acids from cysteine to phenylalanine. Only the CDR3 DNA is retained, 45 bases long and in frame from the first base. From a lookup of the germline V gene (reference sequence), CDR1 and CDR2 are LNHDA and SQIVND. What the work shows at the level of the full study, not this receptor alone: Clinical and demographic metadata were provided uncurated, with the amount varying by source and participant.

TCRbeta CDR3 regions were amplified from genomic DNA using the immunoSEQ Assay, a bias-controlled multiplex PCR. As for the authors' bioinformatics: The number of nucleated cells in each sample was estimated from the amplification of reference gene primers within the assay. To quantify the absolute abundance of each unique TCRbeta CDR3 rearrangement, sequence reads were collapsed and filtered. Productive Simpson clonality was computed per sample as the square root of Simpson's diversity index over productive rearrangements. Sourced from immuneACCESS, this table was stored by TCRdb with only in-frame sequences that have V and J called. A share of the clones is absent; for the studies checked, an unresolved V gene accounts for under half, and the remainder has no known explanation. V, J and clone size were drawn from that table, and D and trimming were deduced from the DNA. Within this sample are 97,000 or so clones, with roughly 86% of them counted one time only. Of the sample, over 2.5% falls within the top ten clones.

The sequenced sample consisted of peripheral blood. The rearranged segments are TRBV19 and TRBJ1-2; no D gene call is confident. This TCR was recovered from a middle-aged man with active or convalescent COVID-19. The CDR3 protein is CASSIDSSGGNGYTF. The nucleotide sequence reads TGTGCCAGTAGTATAGACTCCTCGGGAGGAAATGGCTACACCTTC.